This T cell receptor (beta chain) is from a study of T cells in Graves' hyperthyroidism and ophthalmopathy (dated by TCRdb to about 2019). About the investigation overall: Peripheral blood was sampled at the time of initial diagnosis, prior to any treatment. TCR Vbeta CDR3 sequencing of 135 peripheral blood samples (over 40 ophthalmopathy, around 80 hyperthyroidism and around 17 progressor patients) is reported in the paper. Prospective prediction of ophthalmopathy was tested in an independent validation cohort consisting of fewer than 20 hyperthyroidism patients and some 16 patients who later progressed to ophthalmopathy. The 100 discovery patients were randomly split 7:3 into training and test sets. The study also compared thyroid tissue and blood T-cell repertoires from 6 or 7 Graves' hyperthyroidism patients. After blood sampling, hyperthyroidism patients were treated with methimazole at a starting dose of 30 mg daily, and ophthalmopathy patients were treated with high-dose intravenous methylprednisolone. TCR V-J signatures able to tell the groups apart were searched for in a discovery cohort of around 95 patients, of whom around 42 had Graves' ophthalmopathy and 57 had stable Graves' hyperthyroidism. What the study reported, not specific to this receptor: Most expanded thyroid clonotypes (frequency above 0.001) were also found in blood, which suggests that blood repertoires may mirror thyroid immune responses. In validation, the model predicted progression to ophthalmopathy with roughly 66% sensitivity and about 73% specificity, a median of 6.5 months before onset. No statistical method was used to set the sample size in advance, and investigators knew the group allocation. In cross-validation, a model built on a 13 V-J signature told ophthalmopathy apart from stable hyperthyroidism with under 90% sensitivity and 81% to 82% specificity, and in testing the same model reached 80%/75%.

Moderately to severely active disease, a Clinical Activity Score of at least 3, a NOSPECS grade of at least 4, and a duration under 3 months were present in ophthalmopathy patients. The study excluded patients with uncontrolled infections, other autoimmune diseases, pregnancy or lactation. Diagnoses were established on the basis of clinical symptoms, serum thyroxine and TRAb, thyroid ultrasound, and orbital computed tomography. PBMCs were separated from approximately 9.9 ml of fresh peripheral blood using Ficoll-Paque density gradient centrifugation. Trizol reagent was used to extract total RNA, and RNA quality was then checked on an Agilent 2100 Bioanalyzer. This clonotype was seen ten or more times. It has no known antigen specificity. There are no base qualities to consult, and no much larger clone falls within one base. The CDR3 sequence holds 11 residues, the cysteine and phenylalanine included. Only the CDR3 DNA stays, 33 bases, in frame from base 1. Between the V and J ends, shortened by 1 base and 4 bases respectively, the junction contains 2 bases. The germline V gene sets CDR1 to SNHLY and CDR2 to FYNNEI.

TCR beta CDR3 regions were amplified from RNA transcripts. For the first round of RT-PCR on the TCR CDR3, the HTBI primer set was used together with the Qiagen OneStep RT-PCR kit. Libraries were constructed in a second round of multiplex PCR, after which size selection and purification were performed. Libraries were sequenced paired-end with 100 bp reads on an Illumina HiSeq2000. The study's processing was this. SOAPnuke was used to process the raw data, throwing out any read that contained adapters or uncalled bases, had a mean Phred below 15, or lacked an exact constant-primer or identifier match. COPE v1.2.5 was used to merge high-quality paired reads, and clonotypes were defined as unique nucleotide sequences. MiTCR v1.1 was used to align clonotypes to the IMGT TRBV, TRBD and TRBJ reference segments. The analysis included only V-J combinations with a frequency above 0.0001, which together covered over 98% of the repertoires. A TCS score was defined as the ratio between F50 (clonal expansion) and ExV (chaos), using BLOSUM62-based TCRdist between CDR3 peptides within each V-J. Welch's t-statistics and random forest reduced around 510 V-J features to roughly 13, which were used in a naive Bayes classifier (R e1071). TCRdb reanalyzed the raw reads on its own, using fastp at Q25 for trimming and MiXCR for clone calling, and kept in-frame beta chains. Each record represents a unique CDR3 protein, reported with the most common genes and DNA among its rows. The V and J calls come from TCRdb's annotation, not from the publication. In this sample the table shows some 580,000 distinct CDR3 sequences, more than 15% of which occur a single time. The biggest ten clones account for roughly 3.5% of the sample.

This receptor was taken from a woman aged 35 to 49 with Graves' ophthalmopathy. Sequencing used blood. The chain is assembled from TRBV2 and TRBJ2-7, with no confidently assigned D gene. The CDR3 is CASSEGYEQYF. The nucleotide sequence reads TGTGCCAGCAGTGAAGGGTACGAGCAGTACTTC.